The rows below give T cell receptor beta chains drawn from one sample of a study of T-cell reconstitution after alpha-beta-depleted transplantation in children. Using its own MiXCR run on the PCR reads, TCRdb lists one record per CDR3 protein. The sample carries about 190,000 distinct CDR3 sequences, around 7% recorded once. Sequenced here: PBMCs from the stem cell graft donor, sampled from the stem cell graft. The receptors derive from a human donor who donated a stem cell graft to a child with Wiskott-Aldrich syndrome. Both conserved end residues are part of each CDR3. D genes are given only for firm matches. The listing skips clone size in some rows; elsewhere it reads once, few, many or a size class.

CDR3 protein: CASSAGQGASSYYGYTF; CDR3 DNA: TGTGCCAGCAGCGCCGGACAGGGGGCATCTTCTTACTATGGCTACACCTTC; D gene: TRBD1; V gene: TRBV9; clone size: NA; J gene: TRBJ1-2
CDR3 protein: CASSYSVGGRPYEQYF; CDR3 DNA: TGTGCCAGCAGTTACTCTGTCGGGGGGCGTCCCTACGAGCAGTACTTC; D gene: NA; V gene: TRBV6-5; clone size: many; J gene: TRBJ2-7
CDR3 protein: CASLIPGSSSYEQYF; CDR3 DNA: TGTGCCAGTCTCATACCGGGCTCGAGCTCCTACGAGCAGTACTTC; D gene: NA; V gene: TRBV2; clone size: many; J gene: TRBJ2-7
CDR3 protein: CASRLGLGTEAFF; CDR3 DNA: TGTGCCAGCAGGTTAGGCTTGGGCACTGAAGCTTTCTTT; D gene: NA; V gene: TRBV6-2/TRBV6-3; clone size: NA; J gene: TRBJ1-1
CDR3 protein: CAIKPGQGYGYTF; CDR3 DNA: TGTGCCATCAAACCGGGACAGGGGTATGGCTACACCTTC; D gene: TRBD1; V gene: TRBV10-3; clone size: many; J gene: TRBJ1-2
CDR3 protein: CASSTTGENQPQHF; CDR3 DNA: TGTGCCAGCTCTACGACAGGGGAAAATCAGCCCCAGCATTTT; D gene: TRBD1; V gene: TRBV18; clone size: few; J gene: TRBJ1-5
CDR3 protein: CSAPVSYGNTIYF; CDR3 DNA: TGCAGTGCTCCCGTCAGCTACGGAAACACCATATATTTT; D gene: NA; V gene: TRBV20-1; clone size: many; J gene: TRBJ1-3
CDR3 protein: CAITTNGGRDSYEQYF; CDR3 DNA: TGTGCCATCACCACGAACGGGGGTAGGGACTCGTACGAGCAGTACTTC; D gene: NA; V gene: TRBV10-3; clone size: many; J gene: TRBJ2-7
CDR3 protein: CASSLLGSQTEAFF; CDR3 DNA: TGTGCCAGCAGCTTATTGGGGTCACAAACTGAAGCTTTCTTT; D gene: NA; V gene: TRBV7-2; clone size: many; J gene: TRBJ1-1
CDR3 protein: CASSPLRQQGEAFF; CDR3 DNA: TGTGCCAGCAGCCCTTTACGGCAACAGGGTGAAGCTTTCTTT; D gene: NA; V gene: TRBV3-1; clone size: NA; J gene: TRBJ1-1
CDR3 protein: CAWSRGQGRYEQYF; CDR3 DNA: TGTGCCTGGAGTCGGGGGCAGGGGAGATACGAGCAGTACTTC; D gene: NA; V gene: TRBV30; clone size: many; J gene: TRBJ2-7
CDR3 protein: CASSFNPGGRETQYF; CDR3 DNA: TGCGCCAGCAGCTTTAATCCAGGGGGCAGAGAGACCCAGTACTTC; D gene: TRBD1; V gene: TRBV5-1; clone size: many; J gene: TRBJ2-5
CDR3 protein: CSASQYEQYF; CDR3 DNA: TGCAGTGCTAGTCAGTACGAGCAGTACTTC; D gene: NA; V gene: TRBV20-1; clone size: NA; J gene: TRBJ2-7
CDR3 protein: CASSQVDRGSYGYTF; CDR3 DNA: TGTGCCAGCAGCCAAGTTGACAGGGGTAGCTATGGCTACACCTTC; D gene: TRBD1; V gene: TRBV3-1; clone size: many; J gene: TRBJ1-2
CDR3 protein: CSAKLPDSDTQYF; CDR3 DNA: TGCAGTGCTAAACTACCGGATTCAGATACGCAGTATTTT; D gene: NA; V gene: TRBV20-1; clone size: few; J gene: TRBJ2-3
CDR3 protein: CASGPAGGGWETQYF; CDR3 DNA: TGTGCTTCTGGCCCAGCGGGGGGTGGTTGGGAGACCCAGTACTTC; D gene: TRBD2; V gene: TRBV27; clone size: NA; J gene: TRBJ2-5
CDR3 protein: CASSETFSGANVLTF; CDR3 DNA: TGTGCCAGCAGCGAGACTTTCTCTGGGGCCAACGTCCTGACTTTC; D gene: NA; V gene: TRBV7-9; clone size: many; J gene: TRBJ2-6
CDR3 protein: CASSPEGWTGNEKLFF; CDR3 DNA: TGTGCCAGCAGTCCGGAAGGCTGGACCGGGAATGAAAAACTGTTTTTT; D gene: NA; V gene: TRBV5-6; clone size: many; J gene: TRBJ1-4
CDR3 protein: CASRNTGDAADTQYF; CDR3 DNA: TGCGCCAGCAGGAATACAGGGGATGCGGCAGATACGCAGTATTTT; D gene: TRBD1; V gene: TRBV5-1; clone size: many; J gene: TRBJ2-3
CDR3 protein: CASGQERSYNEQFF; CDR3 DNA: TGCGCCAGTGGACAGGAACGCTCCTACAATGAGCAGTTCTTC; D gene: TRBD1; V gene: TRBV5-1; clone size: NA; J gene: TRBJ2-1
CDR3 protein: CSAKHPGTSGELFF; CDR3 DNA: TGCAGTGCCAAACATCCAGGGACTTCCGGGGAGCTGTTTTTT; D gene: NA; V gene: TRBV20-1; clone size: many; J gene: TRBJ2-2
CDR3 protein: CASSPGKNEKLFF; CDR3 DNA: TGCGCCAGCAGCCCCGGCAAGAATGAAAAACTGTTTTTT; D gene: NA; V gene: TRBV5-1; clone size: many; J gene: TRBJ1-4
CDR3 protein: CASSTGTLNTEAFF; CDR3 DNA: TGCGCCAGCAGCACCGGGACGTTGAACACTGAAGCTTTCTTT; D gene: NA; V gene: TRBV5-1; clone size: few; J gene: TRBJ1-1
CDR3 protein: CASSQRDRGLGQPQHF; CDR3 DNA: TGCGCCAGCAGTCAGCGGGACAGGGGTTTAGGACAGCCCCAGCATTTT; D gene: TRBD1; V gene: TRBV23-1; clone size: NA; J gene: TRBJ1-5
CDR3 protein: CASSHRGGNTGELFF; CDR3 DNA: TGTGCCAGCAGCCACCGGGGGGGGAACACCGGGGAGCTGTTTTTT; D gene: TRBD2; V gene: TRBV6-2/TRBV6-3; clone size: NA; J gene: TRBJ2-2
CDR3 protein: CASGFVGTGELFF; CDR3 DNA: TGTGCTAGTGGTTTCGTCGGCACCGGGGAGCTGTTTTTT; D gene: NA; V gene: TRBV12-5; clone size: many; J gene: TRBJ2-2
CDR3 protein: CATRAGGGSYEQYF; CDR3 DNA: TGTGCCACCAGGGCCGGTGGAGGTTCCTACGAGCAGTACTTC; D gene: NA; V gene: TRBV15; clone size: many; J gene: TRBJ2-7
CDR3 protein: CASSQQQGTEAFF; CDR3 DNA: TGCGCCAGCAGCCAACAACAGGGCACTGAAGCTTTCTTT; D gene: NA; V gene: TRBV4-3; clone size: many; J gene: TRBJ1-1
CDR3 protein: CSVAGHSYNEQFF; CDR3 DNA: TGCAGCGTCGCAGGGCACTCCTACAATGAGCAGTTCTTC; D gene: NA; V gene: TRBV29-1; clone size: many; J gene: TRBJ2-1
CDR3 protein: CSVDSRDMLNTEAFF; CDR3 DNA: TGCAGCGTTGATAGCCGGGACATGCTGAACACTGAAGCTTTCTTT; D gene: NA; V gene: TRBV29-1; clone size: many; J gene: TRBJ1-1
CDR3 protein: CASEGGGTDTQYF; CDR3 DNA: TGTGCCAGCGAAGGGGGGGGGACAGATACGCAGTATTTT; D gene: NA; V gene: TRBV6-5; clone size: few; J gene: TRBJ2-3
CDR3 protein: CASSPWDTTEAFF; CDR3 DNA: TGTGCCAGCAGTCCCTGGGACACGACTGAAGCTTTCTTT; D gene: NA; V gene: TRBV6-5; clone size: many; J gene: TRBJ1-1
CDR3 protein: CATSFPPGDTQYF; CDR3 DNA: TGTGCCACCAGCTTCCCCCCGGGGGATACGCAGTATTTT; D gene: NA; V gene: TRBV15; clone size: many; J gene: TRBJ2-3
CDR3 protein: CSVRAFVADTQYF; CDR3 DNA: TGCAGTGTGCGGGCTTTCGTGGCAGATACGCAGTATTTT; D gene: NA; V gene: TRBV20-1; clone size: many; J gene: TRBJ2-3
CDR3 protein: CASSFAGTPYYEQYF; CDR3 DNA: TGTGCCAGCAGCTTTGCCGGGACTCCCTACTACGAGCAGTACTTC; D gene: NA; V gene: TRBV7-2; clone size: many; J gene: TRBJ2-7
CDR3 protein: CASSLKDSPLHF; CDR3 DNA: TGTGCCAGCAGCTTAAAGGATTCACCCCTCCACTTT; D gene: NA; V gene: TRBV7-2; clone size: many; J gene: TRBJ1-6
CDR3 protein: CASSPGKHRLFF; CDR3 DNA: TGTGCCAGTAGTCCTGGGAAGCATCGACTGTTTTTT; D gene: NA; V gene: TRBV19; clone size: many; J gene: TRBJ1-4
CDR3 protein: CSARRSSGSSYNSPLHF; CDR3 DNA: TGCAGTGCTAGAAGGTCGTCCGGGAGCTCCTATAATTCACCCCTCCACTTT; D gene: NA; V gene: TRBV20-1; clone size: few; J gene: TRBJ1-6
CDR3 protein: CAWSTGANVLTF; CDR3 DNA: TGTGCCTGGAGTACGGGGGCCAACGTCCTGACTTTC; D gene: NA; V gene: TRBV30; clone size: NA; J gene: TRBJ2-6
CDR3 protein: CASSLARQGSEKLFF; CDR3 DNA: TGTGCCAGCAGCTTAGCCCGGCAGGGGAGTGAAAAACTGTTTTTT; D gene: NA; V gene: TRBV7-8; clone size: many; J gene: TRBJ1-4
CDR3 protein: CAISLMGGASYEQYF; CDR3 DNA: TGTGCCATCAGCCTAATGGGGGGCGCGTCCTACGAGCAGTACTTC; D gene: NA; V gene: TRBV10-3; clone size: many; J gene: TRBJ2-7
CDR3 protein: CAISDNAGDTEAFF; CDR3 DNA: TGTGCCATCAGTGACAACGCCGGGGACACTGAAGCTTTCTTT; D gene: NA; V gene: TRBV10-3; clone size: many; J gene: TRBJ1-1
CDR3 protein: CASSYQETQYF; CDR3 DNA: TGTGCCAGCAGCTACCAAGAGACCCAGTACTTC; D gene: NA; V gene: TRBV7-2; clone size: medium-sized; J gene: TRBJ2-5
CDR3 protein: CASSKRDRANGANVLTF; CDR3 DNA: TGTGCCAGCAGCAAAAGGGACAGGGCAAATGGGGCCAACGTCCTGACTTTC; D gene: TRBD1; V gene: TRBV7-6; clone size: NA; J gene: TRBJ2-6
CDR3 protein: CSVEDGLGNGEQFF; CDR3 DNA: TGCAGCGTTGAAGATGGTCTGGGGAATGGGGAGCAGTTCTTC; D gene: NA; V gene: TRBV29-1; clone size: many; J gene: TRBJ2-1
CDR3 protein: CASSPGQGGADTQYF; CDR3 DNA: TGTGCCAGCAGCCCCGGACAGGGTGGCGCAGATACGCAGTATTTT; D gene: TRBD1; V gene: TRBV12-3/TRBV12-4; clone size: many; J gene: TRBJ2-3
CDR3 protein: CASSLEGRTSGGLSYNEQFF; CDR3 DNA: TGCGCCAGCAGCTTGGAAGGGAGGACTAGCGGGGGCCTCTCCTACAATGAGCAGTTCTTC; D gene: TRBD2; V gene: TRBV5-1; clone size: many; J gene: TRBJ2-1
CDR3 protein: CASSHLAGASYNEQFF; CDR3 DNA: TGCGCCAGCAGCCATCTAGCGGGGGCCAGCTACAATGAGCAGTTCTTC; D gene: TRBD2; V gene: TRBV4-1; clone size: many; J gene: TRBJ2-1
CDR3 protein: CAWIRGSYEQYF; CDR3 DNA: TGTGCCTGGATCAGGGGATCCTACGAGCAGTACTTC; D gene: NA; V gene: TRBV30; clone size: many; J gene: TRBJ2-7
CDR3 protein: CSARQIASPGANVLTF; CDR3 DNA: TGCAGTGCTAGACAGATAGCGAGCCCTGGGGCCAACGTCCTGACTTTC; D gene: NA; V gene: TRBV20-1; clone size: many; J gene: TRBJ2-6